The T cell receptor (beta chain) under discussion was sequenced for a study of cytomegalovirus exposure and HLA in healthy donors (dated by TCRdb to 2016 to 2017). About the study as a whole: An earlier analysis of several hundred of the donors reported about 280 Gb of sequence data and 117 million unique TCR beta sequences obtained from around 170 million T cells. Using immunosequencing, the study profiled T cell repertoires from about 650 subjects and related those repertoires to cytomegalovirus serostatus. Alongside the repertoire data, information on donor age, sex, ethnicity and CMV serostatus was compiled. About five DR-DQ haplotypes were treated as single units for association and clustering because of strong linkage in the cohort. In a later genetic analysis, genome-wide SNP genotypes for about 65% of the 666 donors were used, and that subset was treated as a discovery cohort. A later analysis re-examined previously published TCR beta repertoires from 610 or so donors and added high-resolution HLA genotyping to investigate patterns of TCR occurrence. Typing coverage differed by locus: A, B, C, DRB1 and DQB1 were typed in about 620-630 donors, DQA1 in about 560, DPA1 in some 570, and DPB1 in 450 to 480. Both class I and class II loci were covered by HLA typing, at four-digit resolution. The study was designed to test whether signatures of past pathogen exposure could be identified by cataloging public T cell receptors. To predict cytomegalovirus infection status, the study combined high-throughput TCR immunosequencing, statistical association of individual TCRs with disease status, and machine learning. A separate validation cohort of some 130 different subjects was used in addition to the approximately 670-subject first cohort. Roughly 300 gigabases of sequencing data and tens of millions of unique TCR sequences were included in an early release covering roughly 700 HLA-typed donors. Among 350 to 400 genotyped donors of the cohort, an average of approximately 240,000 unique TCR beta nucleotide sequences were sequenced per donor, around 20% of them non-productive. All discovery cohort repertoires had been generated using a single sequencing platform. Rather than drawing on any new phenotypic data, the later analysis identified candidate immune exposures from TCR beta sequences and the way those sequences occurred across donors. To decide whether each TCR beta V gene segment behaved as functional or pseudogenic, an earlier analysis of some 580 of the donors relied on high-throughput TCR beta sequencing. Among the roughly 400 genotyped donors, 75% to 90% belonged to the genetic ancestry cluster associated with self-reported Caucasian donors. Study-wide conclusions, independent of this receptor: According to a later analysis, most CMV-associated TCR beta chains appeared to be HLA-restricted, and the HLA associations seemed to be driven largely by CMV exposure. Some IMGT-functional V segments, including TRBV6-2 and TRBV6-3, could not be distinguished by the 87-base-pair reads and were therefore excluded. An earlier analysis of 450 to 750 of the donors showed that most TCR beta V segments appeared in productive rearrangements either about 87% or about 30% of the time, which broadly matched IMGT annotations. In this cohort, only TCR beta chains were sequenced, and detectable features were limited by the absence of alpha or paired-chain data. V-gene and J-gene trimming of TCR beta chains was associated with a missense DCLRE1C variant in a later genetic analysis, and the association was replicated in an independent cohort. Sequencing depth was assumed to be roughly uniform across donors in the presence/absence analyses, though that assumption may not hold. A further reported finding was that TCR beta sequences accurately predicted the HLA-A and HLA-B alleles for most subjects in the first cohort. HLA typing was unavailable for some donors at each locus, so association tests used only the typed subset. Correlated functional status among segregating V segments might be attributable to linkage disequilibrium, but an unknown experimental factor could not be ruled out. Compared with the approximately 670-donor mean, donors in an Asian-associated ancestry cluster had fewer N-insertions in productive TCRs, according to a later genetic analysis. Across donors, most TCR sequences were observed very rarely, whereas some public TCRs were present in many individuals. Because counts were too low, more than 15 rarely observed V segments, including chromosome 9 orphons, were excluded from the earlier analysis of around 640 of the donors. Three of the identified cytomegalovirus-associated TCR beta chains were confirmed in vitro to be specific for cytomegalovirus antigens. Strong co-occurrence of HLA alleles, especially DR and DQ, made assigning TCR associations to individual alleles difficult. In a later analysis, around 17,000 TCR beta sequences were associated with specific HLA alleles at a false discovery rate of 0.05. According to a later analysis, TCR association rates differed among HLA loci, with DRB1 alleles showing the most associated TCRs and HLA-C alleles showing the fewest. A later analysis found that HLA-associated TCR beta chains were more clonally expanded and had lower generation probabilities than equally common non-associated chains. A later analysis reported that several top co-occurrence clusters appeared linked to parvovirus B19, influenza, CMV and Epstein-Barr virus. The sequencing pipeline was judged likely to have produced a cluster of highly shared sequence variants as a technical artifact. For the cohort, immune exposure information was limited to CMV serostatus. According to the authors, the approach could potentially be generalized to other disease states and immunological phenotypes. In both the original and validation cohorts, the classifier was reported to diagnose cytomegalovirus status with high specificity and sensitivity. The study listed 150 to 200 TCR beta chains as associated with cytomegalovirus.

The library was made by the immunoSEQ multiplex PCR assay. A mixture of 60 forward primers for TCR Vbeta segments and 13 reverse primers for TCR Jbeta segments was used in the multiplex PCR. A multiplex PCR assay on genomic DNA amplified the CDR3 region of rearranged TCR beta genes. On the Illumina HiSeq System, the amplified TCR beta libraries were sequenced as 87-base-pair reads. As for how the authors treated the data: A later analysis tallied roughly 80 million unique TCR beta chains across the approximately 670 repertoires, and approximately 11 million of those chains were shared by two or more donors. To remove PCR and sequencing errors, raw reads were error-corrected and collapsed into unique sequences using a nearest-neighbor algorithm that merged closely related sequences. V, D and J gene segments were assigned by aligning CDR3 sequences to IMGT reference sequences. For a sequence to be retained, at least a six-nucleotide match to both a V gene segment and a J gene segment was required. Rearrangements were called productive when the CDR3 lacked stop codons and stayed in frame with V and J; all others were non-productive. Following IMGT convention, CDR3 was defined as the stretch from the second conserved V-encoded cysteine up to the conserved J-encoded phenylalanine. In an earlier analysis of around 640 of the donors, sequences lacking an unambiguous match to a single V gene segment were excluded. An earlier analysis of about 590 of the donors classified V segments as functional when productive rearrangements were above 56.7% and as segregating when the standard deviation between donors was above 5%. A statistical classification framework was developed to diagnose cytomegalovirus status using the catalog of TCR beta chain sequences. V and J gene assignment, in a later analysis, came from comparing TCR nucleotide sequences with IMGT/GENE-DB human TR gene sequences. A later analysis assigned CDR3 sequences and most-parsimonious VDJ recombination scenarios with the TCRdist pipeline. In a later analysis, every TCR beta chain was defined by the combination of its CDR3 amino acid sequence and its V-gene family, and reads without a unique V-gene family were dropped. To address suspected cross-contamination and a sequencing artifact, a later analysis removed around 600 highly shared, low-generation-probability nucleotide sequences. For each public chain, a later analysis derived a clonal expansion index from normalized ranks of inferred template counts within each repertoire. Generation probabilities in a later analysis came from a VDJ recombination model fitted to out-of-frame rearrangements, and those results were checked against IGoR. A later analysis scored TCR-TCR, TCR-HLA and TCR-CMV co-occurrence with hypergeometric tests, applying a repertoire-size bias correction to TCR pairs. False discovery rates were estimated in a later analysis by permuting HLA or CMV assignments 20 times. In a later analysis, co-occurring TCRs were grouped with DBSCAN, and TCRdist sequence similarity was added when clustering was performed within HLA-allele-positive subsets. Repertoires with fewer than 30,000 or more than 120,000 public chains, plus five repertoires with anomalous nucleotide sharing, were excluded from co-occurrence clustering. TCRdb obtained this table from immuneACCESS and retained in-frame rearrangements with V and J assigned. These tables miss some clones; where compared with another copy, unresolved V genes account for less than half of the shortfall, and the remainder is unexplained. V, J and clone size are taken as reported in that table, and D and trimming were inferred from the DNA itself. In all, the sample holds 200,000 or so clones, and 65% to 85% of those were seen once. Approximately 0.71% of the sample rests with the top ten.

Remarks on this clone: Its antigen is currently not known. Per-base qualities were not stored, and no clone one base away is much larger.

The CDR3 spans 12 residues, from the cysteine through the phenylalanine. Only the CDR3 region is kept as DNA, spanning 36 bases read in frame from base 1. CDR1 and CDR2 (SGHKS, YYEKEE) derive from the germline V gene (reference sequence). The cohort comprised around 690 healthy bone marrow donors. Cohort members were all nominally healthy when sampled, although unrecorded immune exposures were likely present. The donor tested CMV seronegative, placing the donor among the 350 or so seronegative members of the cohort. A peripheral blood sample was provided by each donor, and peripheral blood mononuclear cells were used for TCR beta sequencing. The Qiagen DNeasy Blood Extraction Kit was used to extract genomic DNA from the blood cell samples.

The sample taken for sequencing was PBMCs. This chain is built from TRBV5-5 and TRBJ2-5; TRBD1 is a possible D gene, resting on 5 matching bases. Gene TRBJ2-7 matches the end of the DNA better, so the J call may be wrong. This sequence was found in a boy between 2 and 10 years old in good health and CMV-seronegative. CDR3 protein: CASQGWSYEQYF. The DNA sequence is TGTGCCAGCCAGGGCTGGTCCTACGAGCAGTACTTC.